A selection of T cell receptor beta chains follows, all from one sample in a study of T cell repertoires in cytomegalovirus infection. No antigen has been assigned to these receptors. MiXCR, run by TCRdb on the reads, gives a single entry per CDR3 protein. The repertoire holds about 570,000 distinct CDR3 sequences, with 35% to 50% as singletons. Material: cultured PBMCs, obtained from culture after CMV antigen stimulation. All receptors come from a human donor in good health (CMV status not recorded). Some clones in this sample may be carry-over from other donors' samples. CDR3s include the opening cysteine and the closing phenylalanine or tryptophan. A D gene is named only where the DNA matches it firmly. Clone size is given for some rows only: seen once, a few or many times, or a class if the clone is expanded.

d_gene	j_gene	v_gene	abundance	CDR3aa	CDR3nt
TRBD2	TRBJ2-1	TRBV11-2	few	CASSFSGSGDEQFF	TGTGCCAGCAGCTTTAGCGGGAGTGGCGATGAGCAGTTCTTC
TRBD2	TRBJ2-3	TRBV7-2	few	CASSLAPSGISDTQYF	TGTGCCAGCAGCTTAGCTCCTAGCGGGATCTCAGATACGCAGTATTTT
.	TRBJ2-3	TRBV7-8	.	CASSLPQGSTDTQYF	TGTGCCAGCAGCTTACCCCAGGGGAGCACAGATACGCAGTATTTT
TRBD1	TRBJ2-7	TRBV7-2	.	CASSLQGAGSYEQYF	TGTGCCAGCAGTTTACAGGGGGCGGGCTCCTACGAGCAGTACTTC
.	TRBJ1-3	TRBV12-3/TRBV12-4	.	CASSFKGRGTIYF	TGTGCCAGCAGTTTCAAGGGCCGGGGGACCATATATTTT
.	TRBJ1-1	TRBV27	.	CASSSTGGRTEAFF	TGTGCCAGCAGCTCAACAGGAGGGAGGACTGAAGCTTTCTTT
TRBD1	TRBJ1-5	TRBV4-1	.	CASSQTPGQGSHGNQPQHF	TGCGCCAGCAGCCAGACCCCGGGACAGGGATCTCATGGCAATCAGCCCCAGCATTTT
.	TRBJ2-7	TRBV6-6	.	CASSYSQGRSEQYF	TGTGCCAGCAGTTACTCGCAGGGTAGGTCCGAGCAGTACTTC
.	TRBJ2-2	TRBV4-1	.	CASSGQGGGLSGELFF	TGTGCCAGCAGCGGGCAAGGGGGGGGCCTGTCCGGGGAGCTGTTTTTT
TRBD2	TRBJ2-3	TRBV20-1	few	CSASPIPGLAGGHGTDTQYF	TGCAGTGCTAGCCCTATTCCGGGACTAGCGGGGGGGCATGGGACAGATACGCAGTATTTT
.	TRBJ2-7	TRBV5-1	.	CASRRDRTYEQYF	TGCGCCAGCAGGCGGGACAGAACCTACGAGCAGTACTTC
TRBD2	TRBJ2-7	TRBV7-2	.	CASSPQAGPYEQYF	TGTGCCAGCAGCCCGCAAGCGGGGCCCTACGAGCAGTACTTC
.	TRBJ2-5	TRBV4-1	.	CASSQRGFSETQYF	TGTGCCAGCAGCCAGAGGGGTTTTTCGGAGACCCAGTACTTC
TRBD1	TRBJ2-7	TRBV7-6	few	CASSSEPRTGSSYEQYF	TGTGCCAGCAGTTCGGAACCCCGGACAGGGAGCTCCTACGAGCAGTACTTC
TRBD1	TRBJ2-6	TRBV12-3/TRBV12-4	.	CASGPTGGGGANVLTF	TGTGCCAGCGGCCCGACAGGGGGAGGTGGGGCCAACGTCCTGACTTTC
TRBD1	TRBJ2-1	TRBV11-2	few	CASSFRDRGINEQFF	TGTGCCAGCAGCTTCCGGGACAGGGGGATCAATGAGCAGTTCTTC